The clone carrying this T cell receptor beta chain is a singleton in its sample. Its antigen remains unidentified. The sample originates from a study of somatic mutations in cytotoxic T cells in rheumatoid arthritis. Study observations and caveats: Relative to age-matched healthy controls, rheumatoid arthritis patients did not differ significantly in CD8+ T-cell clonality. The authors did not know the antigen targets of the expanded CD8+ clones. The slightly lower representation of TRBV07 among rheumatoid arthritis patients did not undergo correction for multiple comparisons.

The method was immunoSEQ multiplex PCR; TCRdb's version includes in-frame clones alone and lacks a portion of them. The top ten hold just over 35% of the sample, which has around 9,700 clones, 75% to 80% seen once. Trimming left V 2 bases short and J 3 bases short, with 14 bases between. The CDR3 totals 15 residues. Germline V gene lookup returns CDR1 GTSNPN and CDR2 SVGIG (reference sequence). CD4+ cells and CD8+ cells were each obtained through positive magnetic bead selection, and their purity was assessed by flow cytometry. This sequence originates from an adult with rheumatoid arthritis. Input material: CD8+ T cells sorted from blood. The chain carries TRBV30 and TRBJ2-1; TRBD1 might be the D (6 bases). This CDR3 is CAWSSGETGYNEQFF. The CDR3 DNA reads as TGTGCCTGGAGTAGTGGGGAGACAGGCTACAATGAGCAGTTCTTC.